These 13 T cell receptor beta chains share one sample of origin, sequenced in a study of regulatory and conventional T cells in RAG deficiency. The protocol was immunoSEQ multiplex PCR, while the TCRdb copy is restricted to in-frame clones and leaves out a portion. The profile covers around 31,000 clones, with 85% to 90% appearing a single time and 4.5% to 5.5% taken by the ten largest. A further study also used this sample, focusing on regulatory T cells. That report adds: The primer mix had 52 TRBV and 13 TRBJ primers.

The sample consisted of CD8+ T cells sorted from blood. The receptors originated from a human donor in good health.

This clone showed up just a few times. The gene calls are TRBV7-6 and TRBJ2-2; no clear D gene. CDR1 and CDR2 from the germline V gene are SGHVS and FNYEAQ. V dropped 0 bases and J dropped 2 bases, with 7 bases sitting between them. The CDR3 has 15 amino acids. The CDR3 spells CASSLASSNTGELFF. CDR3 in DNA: TGTGCCAGCAGCTTAGCATCTAGTAACACCGGGGAGCTGTTTTTT. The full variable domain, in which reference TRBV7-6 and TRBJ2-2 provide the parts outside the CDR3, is GAGVSQSPRYKVTKRGQDVALRCDPISGHVSLYWYRQALGQGPEFLTYFNYEAQQDKSGLPNDRFSAERPEGSISTLTIQRTEQRDSAMYRCASSLASSNTGELFFGEGSRLTVL.

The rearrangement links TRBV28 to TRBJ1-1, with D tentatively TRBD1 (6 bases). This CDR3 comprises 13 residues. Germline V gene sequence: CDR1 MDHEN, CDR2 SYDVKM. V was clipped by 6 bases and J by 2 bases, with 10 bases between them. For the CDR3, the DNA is TGTGCCAGCAGGATTGGGGGCAACACTGAAGCTTTCTTT. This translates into CASRIGGNTEAFF. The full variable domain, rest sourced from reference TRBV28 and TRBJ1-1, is DVKVTQSSRYLVKRTGEKVFLECVQDMDHENMFWYRQDPGLGLRLIYFSYDVKMKEKGDIPEGYSVSREKKERFSLILESASTNQTSMYLCASRIGGNTEAFFGQGTRLTVV.

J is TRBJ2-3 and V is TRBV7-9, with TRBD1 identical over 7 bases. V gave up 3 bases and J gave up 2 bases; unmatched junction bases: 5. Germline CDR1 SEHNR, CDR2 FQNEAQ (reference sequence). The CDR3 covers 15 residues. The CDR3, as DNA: TGTGCCAGCAGCTTTACAGGGGCTAACACAGATACGCAGTATTTT. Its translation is CASSFTGANTDTQYF.

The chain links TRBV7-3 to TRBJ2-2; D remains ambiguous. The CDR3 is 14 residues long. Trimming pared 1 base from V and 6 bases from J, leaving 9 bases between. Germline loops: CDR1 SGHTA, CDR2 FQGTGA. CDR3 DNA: TGTGCCAGCAGCTTAAGTAAGGGATCCGGGGAGCTGTTTTTT. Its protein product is CASSLSKGSGELFF. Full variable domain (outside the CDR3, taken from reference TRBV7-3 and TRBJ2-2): GAGVSQTPSNKVTEKGKYVELRCDPISGHTALYWYRQSLGQGPEFLIYFQGTGAADDSGLPNDRFFAVRPEGSVSTLKIQRTERGDSAVYLCASSLSKGSGELFFGEGSRLTVL.

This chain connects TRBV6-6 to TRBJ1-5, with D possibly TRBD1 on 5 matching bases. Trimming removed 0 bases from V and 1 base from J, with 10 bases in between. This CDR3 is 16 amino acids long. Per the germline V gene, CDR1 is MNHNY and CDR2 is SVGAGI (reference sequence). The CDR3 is CASSYSQGLSNQPQHF. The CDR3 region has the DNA TGTGCCAGCAGTTACTCGCAGGGTTTGAGCAATCAGCCCCAGCATTTT.

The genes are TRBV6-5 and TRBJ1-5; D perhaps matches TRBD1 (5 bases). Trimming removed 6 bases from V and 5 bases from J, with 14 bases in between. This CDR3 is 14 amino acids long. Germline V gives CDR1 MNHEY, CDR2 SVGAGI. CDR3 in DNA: TGTGCCAGCAGAACAGGTTCCTGGGATCAGCCCCAGCATTTT. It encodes CASRTGSWDQPQHF.

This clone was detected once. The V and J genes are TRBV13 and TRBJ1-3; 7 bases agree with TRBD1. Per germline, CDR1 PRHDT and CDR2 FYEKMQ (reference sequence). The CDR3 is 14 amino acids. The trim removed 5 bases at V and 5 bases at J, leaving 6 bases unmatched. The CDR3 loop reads CASSVQGSRNTIYF. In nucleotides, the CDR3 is TGTGCCAGCAGCGTACAGGGGAGTAGAAACACCATATATTTT.

The CDR3 here is CASSQDPAGSEQYF. The DNA of the CDR3 is TGCGCCAGCAGCCAAGATCCAGCAGGGAGCGAGCAGTACTTC. This sequence joins TRBV4-1 and TRBJ2-7, with D perhaps matching TRBD1 or TRBD2 (5 bases each). V was cut by 0 bases and J by 6 bases, with 12 bases left in between. This CDR3 region has 14 residues. Per the germline V gene, CDR1 is MGHRA and CDR2 is YSYEKL.

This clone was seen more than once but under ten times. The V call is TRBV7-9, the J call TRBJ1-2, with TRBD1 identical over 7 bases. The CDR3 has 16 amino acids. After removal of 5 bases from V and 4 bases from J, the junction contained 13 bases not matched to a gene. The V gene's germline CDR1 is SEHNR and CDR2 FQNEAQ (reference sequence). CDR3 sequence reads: CASSAGTELSVYGYTF. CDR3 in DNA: TGTGCCAGCAGCGCCGGGACAGAACTTTCTGTCTATGGCTACACCTTC.

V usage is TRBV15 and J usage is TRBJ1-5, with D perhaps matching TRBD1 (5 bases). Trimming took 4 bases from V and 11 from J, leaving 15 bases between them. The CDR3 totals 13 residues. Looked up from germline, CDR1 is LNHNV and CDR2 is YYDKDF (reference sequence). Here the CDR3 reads CATSNVEGWTQHF. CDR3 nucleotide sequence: TGTGCCACCAGCAACGTCGAGGGGTGGACCCAGCATTTT.

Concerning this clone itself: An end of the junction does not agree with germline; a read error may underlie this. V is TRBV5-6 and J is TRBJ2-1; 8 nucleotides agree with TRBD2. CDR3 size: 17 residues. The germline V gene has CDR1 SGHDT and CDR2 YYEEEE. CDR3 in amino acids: CARSPLGAGGAYNEQFF. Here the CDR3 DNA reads TGTGCCCGCAGTCCTCTGGGGGCGGGGGGAGCCTACAATGAGCAGTTCTTC.

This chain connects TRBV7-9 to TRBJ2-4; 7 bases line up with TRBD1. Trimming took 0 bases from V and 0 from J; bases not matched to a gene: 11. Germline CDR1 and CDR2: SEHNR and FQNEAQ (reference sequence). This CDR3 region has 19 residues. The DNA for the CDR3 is TGTGCCAGCAGCTTAGCTACCGGGACAGTGGATTTAGCCAAAAACATTCAGTACTTC. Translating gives CASSLATGTVDLAKNIQYF.

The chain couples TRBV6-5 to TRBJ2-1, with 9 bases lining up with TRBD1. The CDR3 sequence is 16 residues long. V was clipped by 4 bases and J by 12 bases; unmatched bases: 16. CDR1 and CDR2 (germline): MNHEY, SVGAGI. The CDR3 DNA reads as TGTGCCAGCAGTTTTAGCTTTGGACAGGGGTTCGATGGGCAGTTCTTC. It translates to CASSFSFGQGFDGQFF.